What follows is one T cell receptor (beta chain) and its context. Its target is not known. Germline V CDR1 and CDR2: SQVTM, ANQGSEA. The CDR3 sequence is 16 residues long. V shed 4 bases, J shed 6 bases, and the junction held 14 bases outside the gene matches. Clones were sequenced by immunoSEQ multiplex PCR, and TCRdb holds only the in-frame ones, with some missing. The table shows approximately 400,000 clones, with about 92% occurring only once. The data originate from a study of Ad26.COV2.S vaccination and SARS-CoV-2 variants. Study conclusions and caveats: Responses of T cells in total may have been underestimated by the TCR breadth and depth analyses. Placebo recipients showed lower spike-specific TCR breadth than vaccinees. Participants given vaccine showed non-spike TCR breadth similar to that of placebo recipients. Substantial post-vaccination breadth of spike-specific CD8+ and CD4+ T cell responses was reported.

The sample in question was peripheral blood, obtained after recovery from COVID-19. This clonotype originated in a human donor who had recovered from COVID-19. This chain joins TRBV29-1 and TRBJ1-2, with 10 nucleotides matching TRBD1. The CDR3 loop reads CSVGVSRTGGGHGYTF. The CDR3 nucleotides are TGCAGCGTTGGGGTTTCCCGGACAGGGGGAGGGCATGGCTACACCTTC.